This is a list of T cell receptor beta chains from one sample in a study of T cells in Graves' hyperthyroidism and ophthalmopathy. TCRdb ran MiXCR on the multiplex PCR reads and lists one entry per CDR3 protein. The sample lists roughly 400,000 distinct CDR3 sequences, approximately 25% seen once, with around 70% in the top ten. Sequencing was done on a sample of blood. The receptor set was obtained from a man between 45 and 60 years old with Graves' hyperthyroidism. Each CDR3 is given with its conserved first and last residue.

TRBJ2-1,TRBV11-1,CASSSGRASQQFF
TRBJ2-7,TRBV6-1,CASSPPTTSYEQYF
TRBJ2-5,TRBV7-2,CASSSGQGLVETQYF
TRBJ2-1,TRBV11-2,CASSHLTSYNEQFF
TRBJ2-2,TRBV6-1,CASSYQGNTGELFF
TRBJ2-1,TRBV5-1,CASSFQPGGASTGYNEQFF
TRBJ2-1,TRBV12-3/TRBV12-4,CAGRDTYNEQFF
TRBJ2-7,TRBV2,CASRADRFSMEQYF
TRBJ1-5,TRBV12-3/TRBV12-4,CASSTGQGLQPQHF
TRBJ1-2,TRBV29-1,CSARGGGGYTF
TRBJ1-1,TRBV15,CATSSLQGVREAFF
TRBJ2-4,TRBV19,CASSIRLAGGSGKNIQYF
TRBJ2-7,TRBV3-1,CASSRGGFYEQYF
TRBJ2-6,TRBV14,CASSPGTGLVGANVLTF
TRBJ1-1,TRBV6-1,CASSHTGVHTEAFF
TRBJ1-1,TRBV7-9,CASSLAQGTLDLDTEAFF
TRBJ2-1,TRBV5-1,CASSDASGPNNEQFF
TRBJ2-1,TRBV7-2,CASEIFGGDEQFF
TRBJ2-5,TRBV24-1,CATSDARVTQETQYF
TRBJ2-3,TRBV4-2,CASSQDSGEAQYF
TRBJ2-7,TRBV11-2,CASSSSSDGSYEQYF
TRBJ2-3,TRBV5-5,CASSLPKGVGDTQYF
TRBJ1-1,TRBV10-3,CAISDRGGANTEAFF
TRBJ2-2,TRBV20-1,CSAKNTGELFF
TRBJ2-2,TRBV11-2,CASSLALFGGELFF
TRBJ2-1,TRBV19,CASSNGQGTYNEQFF
TRBJ2-6,TRBV28,CASTSTGSSASGANVLTF